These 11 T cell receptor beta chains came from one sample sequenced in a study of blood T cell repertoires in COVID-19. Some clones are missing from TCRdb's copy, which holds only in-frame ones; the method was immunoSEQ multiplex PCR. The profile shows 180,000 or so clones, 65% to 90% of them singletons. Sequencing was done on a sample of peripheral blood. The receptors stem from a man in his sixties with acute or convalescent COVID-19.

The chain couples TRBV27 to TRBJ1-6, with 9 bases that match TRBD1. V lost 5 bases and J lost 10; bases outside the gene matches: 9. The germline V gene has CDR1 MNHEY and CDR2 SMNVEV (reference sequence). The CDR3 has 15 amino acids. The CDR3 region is CASSITGGAGSPLHF. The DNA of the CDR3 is TGTGCCAGCAGTATCACAGGGGGCGCAGGGTCACCCCTCCACTTT.

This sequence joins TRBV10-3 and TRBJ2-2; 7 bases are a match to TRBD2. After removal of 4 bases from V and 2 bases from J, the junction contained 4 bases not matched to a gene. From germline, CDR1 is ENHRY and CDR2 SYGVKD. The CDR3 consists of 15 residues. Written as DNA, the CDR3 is TGTGCCATCAGTGGGCTAGCGGTCAACACCGGGGAGCTGTTTTTT. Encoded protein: CAISGLAVNTGELFF.

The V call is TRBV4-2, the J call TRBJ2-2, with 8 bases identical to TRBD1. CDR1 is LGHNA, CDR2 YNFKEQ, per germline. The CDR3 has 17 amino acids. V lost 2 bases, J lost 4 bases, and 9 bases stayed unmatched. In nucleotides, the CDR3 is TGTGCCAGCAGCCAAAGCGCGGGCAGGGGGCTCACCGGGGAGCTGTTTTTT. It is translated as CASSQSAGRGLTGELFF.

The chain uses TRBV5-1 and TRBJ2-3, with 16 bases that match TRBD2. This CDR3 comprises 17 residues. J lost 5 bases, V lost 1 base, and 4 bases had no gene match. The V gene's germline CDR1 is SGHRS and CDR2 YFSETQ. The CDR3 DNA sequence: TGCGCCAGCAGCTTGTCGGGACTAGCGGGAGGGCAAGATACGCAGTATTTT. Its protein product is CASSLSGLAGGQDTQYF. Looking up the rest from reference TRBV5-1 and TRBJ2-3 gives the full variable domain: KAGVTQTPRYLIKTRGQQVTLSCSPISGHRSVSWYQQTPGQGLQFLFEYFSETQRNKGNFPGRFSGRQFSNSRSEMNVSTLELGDSALYLCASSLSGLAGGQDTQYFGPGTRLTVL.

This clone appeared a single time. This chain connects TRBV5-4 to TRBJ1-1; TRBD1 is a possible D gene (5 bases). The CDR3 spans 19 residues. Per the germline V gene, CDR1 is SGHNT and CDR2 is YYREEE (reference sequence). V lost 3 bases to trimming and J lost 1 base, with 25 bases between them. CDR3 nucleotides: TGTGCCAGCAGCTCAGGAATTACAGGAAGCTTGCGACCGAACACTGAAGCTTTCTTT. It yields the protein CASSSGITGSLRPNTEAFF.

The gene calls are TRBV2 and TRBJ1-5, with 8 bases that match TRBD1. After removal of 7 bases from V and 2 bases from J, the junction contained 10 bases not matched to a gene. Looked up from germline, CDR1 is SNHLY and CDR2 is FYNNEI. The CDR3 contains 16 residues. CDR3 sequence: CASTGQGRNGNQPQHF. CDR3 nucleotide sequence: TGTGCCAGCACAGGACAGGGCCGGAACGGCAATCAGCCCCAGCATTTT. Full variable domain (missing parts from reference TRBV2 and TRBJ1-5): EPEVTQTPSHQVTQMGQEVILRCVPISNHLYFYWYRQILGQKVEFLVSFYNNEISEKSEIFDDQFSVERPDGSNFTLKIRSTKLEDSAMYFCASTGQGRNGNQPQHFGDGTRLSIL.

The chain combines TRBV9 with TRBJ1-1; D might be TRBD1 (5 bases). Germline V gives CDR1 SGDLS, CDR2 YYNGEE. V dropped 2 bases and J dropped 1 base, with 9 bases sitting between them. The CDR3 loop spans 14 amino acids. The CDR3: CASSVGGANTEAFF. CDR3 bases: TGTGCCAGCAGCGTTGGTGGGGCGAACACTGAAGCTTTCTTT.

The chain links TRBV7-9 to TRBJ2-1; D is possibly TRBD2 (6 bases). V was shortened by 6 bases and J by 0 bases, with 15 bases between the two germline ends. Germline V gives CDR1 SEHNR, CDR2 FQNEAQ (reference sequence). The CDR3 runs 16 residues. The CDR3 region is CASRVAGTFSYNEQFF. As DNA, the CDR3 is TGTGCCAGCAGAGTTGCCGGGACTTTCTCCTACAATGAGCAGTTCTTC.

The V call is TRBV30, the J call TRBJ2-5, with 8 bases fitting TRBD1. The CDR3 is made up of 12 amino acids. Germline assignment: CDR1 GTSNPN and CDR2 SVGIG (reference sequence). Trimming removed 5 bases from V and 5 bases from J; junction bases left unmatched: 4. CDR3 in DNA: TGTGCCTGGGCCGGACAGGGTGAGACCCAGTACTTC. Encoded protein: CAWAGQGETQYF.

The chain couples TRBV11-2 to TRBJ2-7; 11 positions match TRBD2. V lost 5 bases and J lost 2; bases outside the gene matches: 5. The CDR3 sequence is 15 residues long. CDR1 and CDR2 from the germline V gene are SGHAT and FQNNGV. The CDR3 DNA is TGTGCCAGCAGCGGGGGGACTAGCGGAACCTACGAGCAGTACTTC. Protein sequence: CASSGGTSGTYEQYF.

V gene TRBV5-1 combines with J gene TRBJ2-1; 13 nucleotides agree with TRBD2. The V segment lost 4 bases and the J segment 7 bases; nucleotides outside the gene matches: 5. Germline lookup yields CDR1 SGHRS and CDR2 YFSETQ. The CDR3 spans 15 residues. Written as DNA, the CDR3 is TGCGCCAGCAGCCCCGGGACTAGCGGGACTAATGAGCAGTTCTTC. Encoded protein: CASSPGTSGTNEQFF.